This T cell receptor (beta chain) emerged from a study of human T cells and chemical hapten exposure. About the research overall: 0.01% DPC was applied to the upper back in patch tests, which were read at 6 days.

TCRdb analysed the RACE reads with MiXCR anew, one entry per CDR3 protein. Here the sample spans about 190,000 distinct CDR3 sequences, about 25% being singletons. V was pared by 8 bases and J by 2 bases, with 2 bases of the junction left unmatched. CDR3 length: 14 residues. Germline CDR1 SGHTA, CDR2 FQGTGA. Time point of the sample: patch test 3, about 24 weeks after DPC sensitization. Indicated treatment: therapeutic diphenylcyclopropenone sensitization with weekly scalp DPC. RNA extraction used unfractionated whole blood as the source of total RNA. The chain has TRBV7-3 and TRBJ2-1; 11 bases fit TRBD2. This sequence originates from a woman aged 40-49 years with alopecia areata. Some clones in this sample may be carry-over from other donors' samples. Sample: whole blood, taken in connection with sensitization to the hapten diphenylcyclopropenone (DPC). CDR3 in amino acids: CASATSGAYNEQFF. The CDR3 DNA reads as TGTGCCAGCGCGACTAGCGGGGCCTACAATGAGCAGTTCTTC.